This T cell receptor (beta chain) was captured in a study of control samples from healthy donors and cancer patients. Only in-frame clones appear in the TCRdb table, and some are missing; sequencing was by immunoSEQ multiplex PCR. Of fewer than 50,000 clones in the sample, approximately 94% were seen once. The sequenced sample consisted of PBMCs. The receptor comes from a man aged 25 to 40 with colorectal cancer.

The DNA for the CDR3 is TGTGCCAGCAGTGTGGGGAGCGCCCGAGCTAACTATGGCTACACCTTC. This sequence encodes CASSVGSARANYGYTF. This chain uses TRBV6-1 with TRBJ1-2, with no clear D. The length of the CDR3 is 16 residues. Trimming took 4 bases from V and 0 from J, leaving 15 bases between them. Looked up from germline, CDR1 is MNHNS and CDR2 is SASEGT.